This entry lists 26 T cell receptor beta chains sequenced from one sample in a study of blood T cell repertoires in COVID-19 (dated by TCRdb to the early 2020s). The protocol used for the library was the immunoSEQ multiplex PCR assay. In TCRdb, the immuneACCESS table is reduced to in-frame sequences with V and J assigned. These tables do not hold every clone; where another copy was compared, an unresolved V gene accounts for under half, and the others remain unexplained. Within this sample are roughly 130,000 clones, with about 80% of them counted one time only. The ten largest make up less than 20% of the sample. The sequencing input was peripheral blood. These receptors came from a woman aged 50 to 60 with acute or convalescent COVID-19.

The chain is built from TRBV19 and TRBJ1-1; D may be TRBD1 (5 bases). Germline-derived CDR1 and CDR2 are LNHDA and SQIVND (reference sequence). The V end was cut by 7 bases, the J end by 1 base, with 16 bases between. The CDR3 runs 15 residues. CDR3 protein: CASTESSQGNTEAFF. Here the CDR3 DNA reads TGTGCCAGTACCGAATCCTCGCAGGGGAACACTGAAGCTTTCTTT.

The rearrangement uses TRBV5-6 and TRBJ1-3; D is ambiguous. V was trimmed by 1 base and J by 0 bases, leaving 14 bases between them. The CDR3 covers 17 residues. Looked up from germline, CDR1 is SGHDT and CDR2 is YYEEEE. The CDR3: CASSLPRQTLSGNTIYF. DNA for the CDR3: TGTGCCAGCAGCTTGCCCAGACAAACCCTCTCTGGAAACACCATATATTTT.

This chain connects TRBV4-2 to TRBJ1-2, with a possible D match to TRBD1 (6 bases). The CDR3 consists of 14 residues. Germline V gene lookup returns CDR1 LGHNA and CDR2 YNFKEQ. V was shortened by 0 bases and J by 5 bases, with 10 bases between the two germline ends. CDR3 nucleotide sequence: TGTGCCAGCAGCCAAGAAACAGGGACGTATGGCTACACCTTC. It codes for CASSQETGTYGYTF.

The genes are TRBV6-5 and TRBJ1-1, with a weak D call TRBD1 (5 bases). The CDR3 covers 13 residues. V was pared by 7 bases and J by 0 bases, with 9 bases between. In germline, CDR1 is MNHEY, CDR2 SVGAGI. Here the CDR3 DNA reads TGTGCCAGCACGGACACCATGAACACTGAAGCTTTCTTT. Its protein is CASTDTMNTEAFF.

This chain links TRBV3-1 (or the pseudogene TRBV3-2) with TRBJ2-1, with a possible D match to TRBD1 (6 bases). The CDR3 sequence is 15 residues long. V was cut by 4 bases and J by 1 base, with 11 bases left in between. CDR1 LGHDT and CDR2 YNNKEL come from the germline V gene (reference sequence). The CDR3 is CASSLRDTSYNEQFF. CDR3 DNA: TGTGCCAGCAGCCTCCGGGACACATCCTACAATGAGCAGTTCTTC.

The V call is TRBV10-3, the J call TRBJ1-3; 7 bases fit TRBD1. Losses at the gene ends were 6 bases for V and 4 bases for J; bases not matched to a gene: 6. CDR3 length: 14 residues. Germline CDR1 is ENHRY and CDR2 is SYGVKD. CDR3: CAIRNRDSGNTIYF. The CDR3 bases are TGTGCCATCAGAAACCGGGACAGCGGAAACACCATATATTTT.

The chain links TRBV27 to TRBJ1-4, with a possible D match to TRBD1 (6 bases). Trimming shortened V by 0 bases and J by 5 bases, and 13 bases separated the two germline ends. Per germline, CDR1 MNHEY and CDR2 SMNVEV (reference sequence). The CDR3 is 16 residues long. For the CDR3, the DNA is TGTGCCAGCAGTTTATCCGGGGGGACAAAGAATGAAAAACTGTTTTTT. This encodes CASSLSGGTKNEKLFF.

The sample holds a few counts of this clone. The CDR3 sequence is CASTSTLWGGGISPLHF. The CDR3 nucleotides read TGTGCCAGCACCTCGACGCTTTGGGGAGGAGGGATTTCACCCCTCCACTTT. This chain joins TRBV7-8 and TRBJ1-6; the D is unclear. This CDR3 region has 17 residues. The germline V gene encodes CDR1 SGHVS and CDR2 FQNEAQ. Between the trimmed V and J ends, which lost 7 bases and 9 bases, there was a span of 25 bases.

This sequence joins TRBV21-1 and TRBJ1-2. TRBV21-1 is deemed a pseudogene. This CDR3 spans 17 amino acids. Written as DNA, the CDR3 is TGTGCCAGCAGCAAGGGGACTGACCCTGGAGTTAAGTATGGCTACACCTTC. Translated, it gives CASSKGTDPGVKYGYTF.

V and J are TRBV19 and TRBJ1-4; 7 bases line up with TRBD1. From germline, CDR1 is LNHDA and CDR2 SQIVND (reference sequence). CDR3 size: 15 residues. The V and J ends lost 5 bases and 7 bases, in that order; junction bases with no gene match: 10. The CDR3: CASSPLTGLSEKLFF. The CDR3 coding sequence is TGTGCCAGTAGTCCTTTGACAGGGCTCTCTGAAAAACTGTTTTTT.

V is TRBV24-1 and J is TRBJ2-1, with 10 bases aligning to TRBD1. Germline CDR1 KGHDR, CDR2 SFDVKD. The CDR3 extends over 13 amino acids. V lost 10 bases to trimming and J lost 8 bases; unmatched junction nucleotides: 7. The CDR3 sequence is CATAGTGVHEQFF. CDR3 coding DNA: TGTGCCACTGCCGGGACAGGGGTTCATGAGCAGTTCTTC.

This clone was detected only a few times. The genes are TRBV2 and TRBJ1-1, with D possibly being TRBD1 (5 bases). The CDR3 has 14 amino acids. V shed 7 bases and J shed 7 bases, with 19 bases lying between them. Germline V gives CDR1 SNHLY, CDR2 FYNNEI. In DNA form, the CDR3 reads TGTGCCAGCAAAGAAGGTTGGGGGGGAGGTGAAGCTTTCTTT. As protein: CASKEGWGGGEAFF.

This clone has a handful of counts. CDR3 sequence (DNA): TGTGCCAGCAGGGGGACAGCGAACACCGGGGAGCTGTTTTTT. It codes for CASRGTANTGELFF. The rearrangement uses TRBV28 and TRBJ2-2; 7 bases map to TRBD1. CDR1 and CDR2 from the germline V gene are MDHEN and SYDVKM. With V trimmed by 6 bases and J by 0 bases, 1 base remained unmatched. The CDR3 sequence is 14 residues long.

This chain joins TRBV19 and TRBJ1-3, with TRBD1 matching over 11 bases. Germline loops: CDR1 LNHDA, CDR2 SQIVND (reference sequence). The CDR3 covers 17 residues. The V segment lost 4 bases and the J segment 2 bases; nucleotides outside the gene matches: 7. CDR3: CASSTNPGQGAGNTIYF. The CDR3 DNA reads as TGTGCCAGTAGTACCAATCCGGGACAGGGGGCTGGAAACACCATATATTTT.

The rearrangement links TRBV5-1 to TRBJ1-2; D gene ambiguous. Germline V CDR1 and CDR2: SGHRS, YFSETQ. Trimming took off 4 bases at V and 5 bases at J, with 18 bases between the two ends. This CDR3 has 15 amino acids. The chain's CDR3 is CASSPEGVGLYGYTF. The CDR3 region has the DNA TGCGCCAGCAGCCCAGAGGGTGTCGGACTATATGGCTACACCTTC.

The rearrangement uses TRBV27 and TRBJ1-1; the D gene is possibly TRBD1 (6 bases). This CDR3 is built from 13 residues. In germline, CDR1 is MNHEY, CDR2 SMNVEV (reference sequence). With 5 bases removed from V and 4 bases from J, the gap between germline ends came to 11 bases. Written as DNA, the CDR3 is TGTGCCAGCAGTCTAACAGGGTTCACTGAAGCTTTCTTT. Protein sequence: CASSLTGFTEAFF.

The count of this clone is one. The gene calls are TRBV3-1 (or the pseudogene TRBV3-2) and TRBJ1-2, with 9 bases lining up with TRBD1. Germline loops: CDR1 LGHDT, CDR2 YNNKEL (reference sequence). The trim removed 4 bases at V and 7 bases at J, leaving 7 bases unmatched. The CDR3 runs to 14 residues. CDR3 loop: CASSPTGGLGGYTF. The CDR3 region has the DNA TGTGCCAGCAGCCCAACAGGGGGCTTAGGTGGCTACACCTTC.

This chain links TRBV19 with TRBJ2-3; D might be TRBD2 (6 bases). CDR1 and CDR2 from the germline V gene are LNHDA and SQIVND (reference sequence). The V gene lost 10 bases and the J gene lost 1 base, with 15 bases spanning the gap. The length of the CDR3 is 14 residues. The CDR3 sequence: CATKLARGTDTQYF. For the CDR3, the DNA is TGTGCCACAAAACTAGCCAGGGGCACAGATACGCAGTATTTT.

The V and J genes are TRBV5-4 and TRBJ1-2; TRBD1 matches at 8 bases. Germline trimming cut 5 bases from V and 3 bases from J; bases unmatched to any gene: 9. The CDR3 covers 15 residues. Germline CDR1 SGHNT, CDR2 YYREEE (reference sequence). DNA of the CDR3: TGTGCCAGCAGGAATGGACAGGGAGGAGACTATGGCTACACCTTC. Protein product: CASRNGQGGDYGYTF.

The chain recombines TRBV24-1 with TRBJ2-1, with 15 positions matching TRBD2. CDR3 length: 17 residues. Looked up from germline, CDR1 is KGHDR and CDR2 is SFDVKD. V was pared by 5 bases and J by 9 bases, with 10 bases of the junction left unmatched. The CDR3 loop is CATSGTSGGAQRREQFF. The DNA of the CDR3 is TGTGCCACCAGTGGGACTAGCGGGGGGGCCCAAAGGCGTGAGCAGTTCTTC.

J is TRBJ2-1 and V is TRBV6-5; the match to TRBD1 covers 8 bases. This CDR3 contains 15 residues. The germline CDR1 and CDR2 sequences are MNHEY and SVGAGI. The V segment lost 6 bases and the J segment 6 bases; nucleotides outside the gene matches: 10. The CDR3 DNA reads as TGTGCCAGCAGAAGTGGACAGGGAGTTTCCAATGAGCAGTTCTTC. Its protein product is CASRSGQGVSNEQFF.

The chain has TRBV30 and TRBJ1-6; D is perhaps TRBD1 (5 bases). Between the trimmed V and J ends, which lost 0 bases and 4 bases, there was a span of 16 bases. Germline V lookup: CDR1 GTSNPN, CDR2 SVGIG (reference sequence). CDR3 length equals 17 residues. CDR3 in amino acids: CAWSVPAMGGYNSPLHF. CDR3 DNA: TGTGCCTGGAGTGTACCCGCGATGGGGGGATATAATTCACCCCTCCACTTT.

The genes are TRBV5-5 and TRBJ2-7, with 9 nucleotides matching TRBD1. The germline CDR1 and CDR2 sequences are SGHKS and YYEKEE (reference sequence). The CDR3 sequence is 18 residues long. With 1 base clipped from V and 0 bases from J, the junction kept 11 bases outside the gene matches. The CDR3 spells CASSLPPGTGPLSYEQYF. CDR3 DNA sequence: TGTGCCAGCAGCTTGCCACCCGGGACAGGGCCCCTCTCCTACGAGCAGTACTTC.

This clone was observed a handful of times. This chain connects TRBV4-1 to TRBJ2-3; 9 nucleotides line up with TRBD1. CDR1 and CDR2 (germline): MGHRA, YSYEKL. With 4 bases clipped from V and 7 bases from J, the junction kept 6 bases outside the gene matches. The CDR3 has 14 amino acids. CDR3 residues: CASSLGTGLNTQYF. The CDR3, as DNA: TGCGCCAGCAGCCTCGGGACAGGGCTGAATACGCAGTATTTT.

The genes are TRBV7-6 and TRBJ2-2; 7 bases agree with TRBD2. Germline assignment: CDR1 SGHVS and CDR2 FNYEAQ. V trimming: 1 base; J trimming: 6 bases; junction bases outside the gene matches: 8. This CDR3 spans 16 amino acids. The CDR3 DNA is TGTGCCAGCAGCTTAGAGGGGTCGACTAGCCCCGGGGAGCTGTTTTTT. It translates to CASSLEGSTSPGELFF.

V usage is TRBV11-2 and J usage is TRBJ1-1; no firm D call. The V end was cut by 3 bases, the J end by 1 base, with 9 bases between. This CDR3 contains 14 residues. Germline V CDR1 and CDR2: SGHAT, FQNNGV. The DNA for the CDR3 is TGTGCCAGCAGCTTTAAGACGGGGAACACTGAAGCTTTCTTT. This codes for CASSFKTGNTEAFF.